Shown below are 7 T cell receptor beta chains from a single sample sequenced in a study of T cells in localized non-small cell lung cancer. The protocol was immunoSEQ multiplex PCR, while the TCRdb copy is restricted to in-frame clones and leaves out a portion. The repertoire holds tens of thousands of clones, with around 90% as singletons. Specimen: peripheral blood mononuclear cells, collected before any cancer treatment. All receptors derive from a male donor older than 55 with stage II lung adenocarcinoma.

By share, this clone counts as medium-sized (0.01 to 0.1%). The chain uses TRBV5-1 and TRBJ2-2, with D unclear. Germline V gene data show CDR1 as SGHRS and CDR2 as YFSETQ. This CDR3 is 15 amino acids long. Trimming shortened V by 0 bases and J by 7 bases, and 13 bases separated the two germline ends. CDR3 in DNA: TGCGCCAGCAGCTTGGTTAGTAGTTCAATCGGGGAGCTGTTTTTT. Its translation is CASSLVSSSIGELFF. The whole variable domain, filled in from reference TRBV5-1 and TRBJ2-2, reads KAGVTQTPRYLIKTRGQQVTLSCSPISGHRSVSWYQQTPGQGLQFLFEYFSETQRNKGNFPGRFSGRQFSNSRSEMNVSTLELGDSALYLCASSLVSSSIGELFFGEGSRLTVL.

This clone was seen a few times. The chain couples TRBV7-9 to TRBJ1-1; D remains ambiguous. The V gene's germline CDR1 is SEHNR and CDR2 FQNEAQ (reference sequence). This CDR3 spans 13 amino acids. V lost 1 base and J 1 base, leaving 4 bases between the germline ends. The CDR3 coding sequence is TGTGCCAGCAGCTTAGGGCGGAACACTGAAGCTTTCTTT. Translated, it gives CASSLGRNTEAFF.

This clone was seen more than once but under ten times. The rearrangement links TRBV6-5 to TRBJ1-4; D not certain. V was pared by 5 bases and J by 8 bases, with 9 bases between. The CDR3 is 12 residues long. Germline assignment: CDR1 MNHEY and CDR2 SVGAGI. CDR3 coding DNA: TGTGCCAGCAGTAACCTAAGGGAAAAACTGTTTTTT. Translation: CASSNLREKLFF.

The genes are TRBV28 and TRBJ2-3; D unclear. From germline, CDR1 is MDHEN and CDR2 SYDVKM. The CDR3 contains 13 residues. V lost 4 bases and J 2 bases, leaving 7 bases between the germline ends. CDR3 protein: CASSWETTDTQYF. CDR3 DNA: TGTGCCAGCAGTTGGGAAACCACAGATACGCAGTATTTT.

The chain uses TRBV10-3 and TRBJ2-5; 7 nucleotides line up with TRBD2. The V gene end was trimmed by 2 bases and the J gene end by 1 base; junction bases not matched to a gene: 7. Germline assignment: CDR1 ENHRY and CDR2 SYGVKD. This CDR3 has 16 amino acids. The CDR3 DNA sequence: TGTGCCATCAGTGAGCCAGGGACTAACGGCCAAGAGACCCAGTACTTC. This gives the protein CAISEPGTNGQETQYF.

This chain joins TRBV19 and TRBJ1-5, with TRBD1 identical over 9 bases. Germline CDR1 and CDR2: LNHDA and SQIVND (reference sequence). Trimming at V came to 5 bases and at J to 9 bases, leaving 11 bases not matched to a gene. The CDR3 is 15 amino acids. The DNA of the CDR3 is TGTGCCAGTAGTGCCGGGACAGGGCGGAGGGGGCCCCAGCATTTT. This translates into CASSAGTGRRGPQHF.

The gene calls are TRBV11-2 and TRBJ1-3; D gene unclear. This CDR3 region has 13 residues. Looked up from germline, CDR1 is SGHAT and CDR2 is FQNNGV. Between the trimmed V and J ends, which lost 6 bases and 0 bases, there was a span of 6 bases. The chain's CDR3 is CASRRISGNTIYF. The CDR3 DNA follows: TGTGCCAGCAGACGCATCTCTGGAAACACCATATATTTT.